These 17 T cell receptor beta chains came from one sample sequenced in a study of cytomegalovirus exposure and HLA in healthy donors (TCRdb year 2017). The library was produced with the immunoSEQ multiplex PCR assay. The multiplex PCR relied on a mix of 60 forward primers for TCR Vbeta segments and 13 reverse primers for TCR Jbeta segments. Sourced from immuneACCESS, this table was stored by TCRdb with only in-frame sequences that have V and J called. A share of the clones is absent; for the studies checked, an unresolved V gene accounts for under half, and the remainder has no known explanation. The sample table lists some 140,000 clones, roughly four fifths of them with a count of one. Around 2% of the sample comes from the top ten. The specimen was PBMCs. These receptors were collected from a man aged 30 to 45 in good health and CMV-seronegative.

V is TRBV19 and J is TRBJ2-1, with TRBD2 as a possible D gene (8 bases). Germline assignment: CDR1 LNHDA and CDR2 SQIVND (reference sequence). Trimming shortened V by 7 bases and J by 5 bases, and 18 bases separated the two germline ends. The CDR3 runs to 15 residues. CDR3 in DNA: TGTGCCAGTACCCTTAGCGGGACAGCGGACAATGAGCAGTTCTTC. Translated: CASTLSGTADNEQFF.

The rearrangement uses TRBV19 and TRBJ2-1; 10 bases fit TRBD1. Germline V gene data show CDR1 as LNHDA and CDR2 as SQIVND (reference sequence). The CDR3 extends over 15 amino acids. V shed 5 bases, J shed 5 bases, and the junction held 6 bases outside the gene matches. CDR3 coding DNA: TGTGCCAGTAGTGCGGGACAGGGGTTTCACAATGAGCAGTTCTTC. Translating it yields CASSAGQGFHNEQFF.

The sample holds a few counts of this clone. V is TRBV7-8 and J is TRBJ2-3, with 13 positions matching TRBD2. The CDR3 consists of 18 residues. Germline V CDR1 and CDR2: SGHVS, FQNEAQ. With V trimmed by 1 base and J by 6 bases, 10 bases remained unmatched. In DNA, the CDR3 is TGTGCCAGCAGCTTAGGGGCCAAGGGACTAGCGGGAAGGGATACGCAGTATTTT. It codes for CASSLGAKGLAGRDTQYF. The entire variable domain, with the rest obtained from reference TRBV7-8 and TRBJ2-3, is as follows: GAGVSQSPRYKVAKRGQDVALRCDPISGHVSLFWYQQALGQGPEFLTYFQNEAQLDKSGLPSDRFFAERPEGSVSTLKIQRTQQEDSAVYLCASSLGAKGLAGRDTQYFGPGTRLTVL.

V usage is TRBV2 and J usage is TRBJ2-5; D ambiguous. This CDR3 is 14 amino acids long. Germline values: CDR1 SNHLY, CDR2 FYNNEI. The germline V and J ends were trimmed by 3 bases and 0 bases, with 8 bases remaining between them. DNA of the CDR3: TGTGCCAGCAGTGACGGCAGGCACCAAGAGACCCAGTACTTC. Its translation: CASSDGRHQETQYF. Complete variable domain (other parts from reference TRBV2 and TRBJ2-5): EPEVTQTPSHQVTQMGQEVILRCVPISNHLYFYWYRQILGQKVEFLVSFYNNEISEKSEIFDDQFSVERPDGSNFTLKIRSTKLEDSAMYFCASSDGRHQETQYFGPGTRLLVL.

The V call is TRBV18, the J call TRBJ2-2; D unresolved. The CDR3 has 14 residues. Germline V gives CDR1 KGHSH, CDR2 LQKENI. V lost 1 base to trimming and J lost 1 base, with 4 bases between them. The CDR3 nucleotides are TGTGCCAGCTCACCACGACAGAACACCGGGGAGCTGTTTTTT. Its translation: CASSPRQNTGELFF.

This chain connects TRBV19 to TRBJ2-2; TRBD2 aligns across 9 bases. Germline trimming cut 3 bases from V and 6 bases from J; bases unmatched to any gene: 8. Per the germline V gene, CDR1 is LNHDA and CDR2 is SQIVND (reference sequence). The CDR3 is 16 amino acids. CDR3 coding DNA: TGTGCCAGTAGTATTGGTGGGACTAGCATCCCCGGGGAGCTGTTTTTT. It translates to CASSIGGTSIPGELFF.

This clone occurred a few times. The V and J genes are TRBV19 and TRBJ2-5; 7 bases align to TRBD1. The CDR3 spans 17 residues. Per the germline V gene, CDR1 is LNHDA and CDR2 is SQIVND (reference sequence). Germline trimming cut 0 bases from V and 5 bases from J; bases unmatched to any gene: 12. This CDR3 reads CASSIDHMTGLGETQYF. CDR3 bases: TGTGCCAGTAGTATAGACCACATGACAGGGCTAGGCGAGACCCAGTACTTC.

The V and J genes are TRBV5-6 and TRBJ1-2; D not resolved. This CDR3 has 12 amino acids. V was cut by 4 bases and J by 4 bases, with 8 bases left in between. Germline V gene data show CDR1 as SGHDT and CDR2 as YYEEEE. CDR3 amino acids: CASSPGSYGYTF. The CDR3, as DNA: TGTGCCAGCAGCCCCGGGAGCTATGGCTACACCTTC.

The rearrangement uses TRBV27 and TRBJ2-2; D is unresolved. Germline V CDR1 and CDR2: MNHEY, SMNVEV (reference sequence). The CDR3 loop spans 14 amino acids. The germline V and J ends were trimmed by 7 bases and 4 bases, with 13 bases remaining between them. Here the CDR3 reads CASTPLGRTGELFF. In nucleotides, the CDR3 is TGTGCCAGCACCCCTCTGGGCCGCACCGGGGAGCTGTTTTTT.

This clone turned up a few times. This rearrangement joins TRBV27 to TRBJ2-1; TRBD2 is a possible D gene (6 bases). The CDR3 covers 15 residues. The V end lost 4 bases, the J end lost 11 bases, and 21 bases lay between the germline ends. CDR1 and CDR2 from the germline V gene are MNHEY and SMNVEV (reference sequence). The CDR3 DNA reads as TGTGCCAGCAGTTCCGTAGCGGATTCGAATGGGAAGCAGTTCTTC. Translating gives CASSSVADSNGKQFF.

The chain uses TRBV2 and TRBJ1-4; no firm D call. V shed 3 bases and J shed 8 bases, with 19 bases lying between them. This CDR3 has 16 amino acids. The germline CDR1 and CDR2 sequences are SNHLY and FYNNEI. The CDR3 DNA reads TGTGCCAGCAGTGAGGCGCCAGGACGGGGTGGCGAAAAACTGTTTTTT. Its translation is CASSEAPGRGGEKLFF.

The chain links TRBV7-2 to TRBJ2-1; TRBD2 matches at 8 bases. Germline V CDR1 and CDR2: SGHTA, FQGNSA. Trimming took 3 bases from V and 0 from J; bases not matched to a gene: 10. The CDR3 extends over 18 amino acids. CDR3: CASSLRLTSESSYNEQFF. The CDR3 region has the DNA TGTGCCAGCAGCTTGAGATTGACTAGCGAAAGCTCCTACAATGAGCAGTTCTTC.

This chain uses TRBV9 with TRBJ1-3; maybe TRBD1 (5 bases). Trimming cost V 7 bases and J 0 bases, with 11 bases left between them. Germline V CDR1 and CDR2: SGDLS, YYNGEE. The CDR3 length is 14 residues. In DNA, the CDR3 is TGTGCCAGCGACCTTCAGGGCTCTGGAAACACCATATATTTT. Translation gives CASDLQGSGNTIYF.

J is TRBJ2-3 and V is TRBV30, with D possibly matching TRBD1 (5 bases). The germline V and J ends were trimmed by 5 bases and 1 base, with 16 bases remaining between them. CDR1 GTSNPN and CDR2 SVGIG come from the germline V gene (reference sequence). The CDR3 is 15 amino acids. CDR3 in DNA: TGTGCCTGGGTTCCCCCTGGGGCACGCACAGATACGCAGTATTTT. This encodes CAWVPPGARTDTQYF.

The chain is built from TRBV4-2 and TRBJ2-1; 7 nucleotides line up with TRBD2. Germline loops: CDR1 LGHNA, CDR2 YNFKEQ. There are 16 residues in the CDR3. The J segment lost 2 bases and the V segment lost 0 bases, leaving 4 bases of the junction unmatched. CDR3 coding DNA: TGTGCCAGCAGCCAAGAAGGCGGGAGCGCCTACAATGAGCAGTTCTTC. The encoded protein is CASSQEGGSAYNEQFF.

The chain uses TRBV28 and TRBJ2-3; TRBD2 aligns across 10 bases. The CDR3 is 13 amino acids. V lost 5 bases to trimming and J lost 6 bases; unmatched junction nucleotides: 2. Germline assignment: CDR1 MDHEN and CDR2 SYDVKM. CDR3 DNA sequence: TGTGCCAGCAGTCTGGGACTAGCGGATACGCAGTATTTT. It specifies CASSLGLADTQYF.

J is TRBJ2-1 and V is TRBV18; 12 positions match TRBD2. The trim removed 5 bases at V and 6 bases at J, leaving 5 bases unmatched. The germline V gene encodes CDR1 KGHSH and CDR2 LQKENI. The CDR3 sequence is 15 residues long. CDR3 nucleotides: TGTGCCAGCTCAGCCACTAGCGGGAGGACCAATGAGCAGTTCTTC. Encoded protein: CASSATSGRTNEQFF.